This T cell receptor (beta chain) was sequenced in a study of shared clonotypes between healthy human individuals. Looking at the study overall: A donor's plate count was three for CD4 naive and three for CD4 memory; CD8 naive had two and CD8 memory one.

V lost 5 bases and J lost 5, with 10 bases in between. The CDR3 covers 12 residues. Looked up from germline, CDR1 is SGHRS and CDR2 is YFSETQ. Study findings and constraints: Naive CD4 clonotypes were shared across several donors at about 5%.

TCRdb's table, derived via immunoSEQ multiplex PCR, lists solely in-frame clones and lacks some. The sample lists roughly 2.2 million clones, over 90% seen once, with roughly 0.36% in the top ten. Only a few counts were recorded for this clone. Its specificity is not known. The donor population consisted of healthy HIV-negative adults with no recent acute infections or vaccinations. The genes are TRBV5-1 and TRBJ1-1; the D is unclear. This receptor was identified in a man aged 18 to 29 in good health. Some clones in this sample may be carry-over from other donors' samples. Sequenced material: naive CD4+ T cells from PBMCs. Subset in this sample: CD45RA+ positively selected. CDR3 nucleotide sequence: TGCGCCAGCAGAAAGACGGGGACTGAAGCTTTCTTT. As protein: CASRKTGTEAFF.